This T cell receptor (beta chain) was retrieved from a study of blood T cells in healthy people across ages (dated by TCRdb to about 2015). Broadly, across the study: In model experiments, template switching captured roughly one uniquely barcoded TCR beta cDNA molecule for every two T cells. Age-related changes in TCR beta repertoire diversity were measured in the study by deep sequencing normalized with unique cDNA molecular identifiers. The donors were divided into four age groups: young (average approximately 17 years), middle-aged (approximately 41), aged (approximately 62) and long-lived (about 90). The study analyzed two additional independent replicas of 1 million unique cDNA reads from the same blood draw for two donors, one aged 18 to 29 and one aged 80 or older. Paper-wide results and their limitations: Observed TCR beta diversity per million T cells fell roughly linearly with age, and a significant reduction was already apparent by age around 40. Since profiling was done on bulk unsorted PBMCs, naive and antigen-experienced compartments could not be conclusively compared. Because donor CMV infection status was unknown, age-related changes in expanded clonotypes were potentially confounded. Estimates of total diversity based on one million sequenced T cells were regarded as lower bounds and as underestimates. Compared with the aged group, the long-lived group had more naive CD4+ T cells, fewer expanded clones and increased TCR diversity, suggesting age selection. There was a strong correlation between observed TCR beta diversity and the percentage of naive T cells measured by flow cytometry.

The CDR3 starts with the cysteine, ends with the phenylalanine, and has 17 residues. The entry retains the CDR3 DNA only, 51 bases that are in frame from base 1. CDR1 MDHEN and CDR2 SYDVKM were looked up in the germline V gene. The 39 donors, aged about 6 to 95 years, were systemically healthy Caucasian individuals from Russia. Each donor gave about 9.7 milliliters of peripheral blood, drawn into EDTA-treated Vacutainer tubes. Ficoll-Paque density-gradient centrifugation was used to isolate PBMCs, with at least 7 million obtained per sample. Trizol reagent was used to extract total RNA from the PBMCs, yielding at least 6 micrograms per sample. Naive CD45RAhigh/CD27high T cell percentages were measured by flow cytometry on a PBMC aliquot from every donor. There are a few counts of this clonotype. Its antigen remains unidentified. Per-base qualities were not stored, and no clone one base away is much larger.

Receptor amplification or capture employed 5' RACE. Sequencer: Illumina HiSeq 2500. A second PCR of about 7 to 12 cycles was run with a J-beta primer mix and a sample-barcoded 5' primer. A template-switch 5' adaptor carrying 12 random nucleotides introduced a unique molecular identifier onto each TCR beta cDNA molecule. At least 2.5 million CDR3-containing paired-end reads were obtained from each sample. First-strand cDNA was synthesized from all RNA with the Mint cDNA synthesis kit, primed by a TRBC-specific oligonucleotide. After uracil-DNA glycosylase treatment, a first 18-cycle PCR used universal primers M1SS and BC2_uni_R on all cDNA. Per the source publication's procedure: For normalization, 1 million high-quality reads were randomly selected from each sample, with every read carrying a distinct molecular identifier. Instead of being binned into consensus sequences, reads that shared molecular identifiers were thrown out. MiTCR, with a Q25 quality threshold and the strictest error-elimination algorithm, was used for CDR3 identification, clonotype clustering and error correction. A nonparametric unseen species model with Euler transformation was used to estimate a lower bound on total TCR beta diversity. The public reads were quality trimmed at Q25 with fastp and then assembled into clones with MiXCR by TCRdb, keeping productive beta chains. CDR3 protein duplicates are merged, each entry listing the most common genes and DNA. The V and J calls and clone size are TCRdb's, not the authors'. This sample is represented by 450,000 to 600,000 distinct CDR3 sequences; roughly a quarter of them were singletons. Under 4.5% of the sample is held by the ten biggest clonotypes.

This sample also appeared in a second study, on T cells of mothers and their children. As the second study states: The donors were nine systemically healthy Caucasian individuals, made up of three mothers and their six children. cDNA synthesis used all of the extracted RNA, with 1.5 ug of RNA in each 15 ul reaction. In the second PCR, sample barcodes and 2-4 random nucleotides were introduced via the M1S primer. Over 10 million TCR beta CDR3 reads came from each mother, compared with approximately 3.1 million reads from each child. Thymic selection similarly shapes TCR recombination output in related and unrelated pairs, with minor effect from inherited differences. Normalized repertoire overlap in related mother-child pairs was always slightly higher than in unrelated mother-child pairs, but the difference was never significant. No persistent microchimeric T cell clones were found, with a detection sensitivity of approximately 100 clones per million clonotypes. In the study, deep NGS was used to compare the TCR beta repertoires of mothers and children, and features distinguishing related mother-child pairs from unrelated individuals were sought. On average, the children were approximately 11 +/- 4 years old, while the mothers were about 40 +/- 4 years old. After adapter ligation with NEBNext reagents, the libraries were sequenced on Illumina HiSeq 2000 with 100+100 nt paired-end reads. To prevent cross-contamination, the mother and child libraries were prepared a month apart and were sequenced in separate runs. Each donor had between roughly 450,000 and 2,100,000 distinct TCR beta clonotypes identified. Naive TCR beta clonotypes were estimated from low-frequency clonotypes matched to each donor's FACS-determined naive share, without sorting.

This TCR was recovered from a boy aged 2 to 10 in good health. The sample comprised blood. The chain joins TRBV28 to TRBJ2-7; 9 bases in between match TRBD2. CDR3 loop: CDPATRLAEGVSYEQYF. Read as DNA, the sequence is TGTGACCCAGCAACCCGACTAGCGGAAGGGGTCTCCTACGAGCAGTACTTC. Full variable domain (CDR3 extended with the reference TRBV28 and TRBJ2-7 proteins): DVKVTQSSRYLVKRTGEKVFLECVQDMDHENMFWYRQDPGLGLRLIYFSYDVKMKEKGDIPEGYSVSREKKERFSLILESASTNQTSMYLCDPATRLAEGVSYEQYFGPGTRLTVT.